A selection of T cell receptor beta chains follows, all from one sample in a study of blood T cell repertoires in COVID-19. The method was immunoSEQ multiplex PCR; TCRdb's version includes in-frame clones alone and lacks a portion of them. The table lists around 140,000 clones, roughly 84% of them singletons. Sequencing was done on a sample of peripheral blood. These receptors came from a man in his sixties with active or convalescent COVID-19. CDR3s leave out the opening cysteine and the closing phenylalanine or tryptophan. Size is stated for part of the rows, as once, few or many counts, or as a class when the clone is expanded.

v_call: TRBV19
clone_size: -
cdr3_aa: ASGGSPLH

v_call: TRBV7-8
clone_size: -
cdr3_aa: ASSLLLGQGAHLQETQY

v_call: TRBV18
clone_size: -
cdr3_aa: ASSPEYSNQPQH

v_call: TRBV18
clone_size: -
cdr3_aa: ASSPGTGVDYGYT

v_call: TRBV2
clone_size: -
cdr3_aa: ASTSEGGVPQPQH

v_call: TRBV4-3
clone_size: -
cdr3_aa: ASSQFLAVDTQY

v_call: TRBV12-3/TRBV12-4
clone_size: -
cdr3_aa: ASSLDRSEKLF

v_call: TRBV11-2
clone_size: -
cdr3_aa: ASSSQTRSYNEQF

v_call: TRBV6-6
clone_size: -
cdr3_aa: ASSYGEGYGYT

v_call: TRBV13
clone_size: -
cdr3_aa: ASSLAGSGANVLT

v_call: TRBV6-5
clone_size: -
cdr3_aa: ASSRGTLLYEQY

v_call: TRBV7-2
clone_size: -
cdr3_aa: ASSLRGTGELF

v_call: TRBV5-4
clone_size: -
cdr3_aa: ASSPGGRNTEAF

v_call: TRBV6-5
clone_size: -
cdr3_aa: ASRTGTGQNIQY

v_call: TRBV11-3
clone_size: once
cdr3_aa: ASSPRANYGYT

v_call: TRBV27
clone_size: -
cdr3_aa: ASRMTGFLFLANTGELF

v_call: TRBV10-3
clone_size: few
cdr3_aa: ANQRGGNTEAF

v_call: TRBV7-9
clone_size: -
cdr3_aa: ASSHPWAGVYNEQF

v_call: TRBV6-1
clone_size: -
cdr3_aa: ASSEIRAIRNQPQH

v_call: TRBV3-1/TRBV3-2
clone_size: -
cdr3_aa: ASSQDLAGRGTRGTQY

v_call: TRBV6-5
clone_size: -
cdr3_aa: ASRDRTTNEKLF